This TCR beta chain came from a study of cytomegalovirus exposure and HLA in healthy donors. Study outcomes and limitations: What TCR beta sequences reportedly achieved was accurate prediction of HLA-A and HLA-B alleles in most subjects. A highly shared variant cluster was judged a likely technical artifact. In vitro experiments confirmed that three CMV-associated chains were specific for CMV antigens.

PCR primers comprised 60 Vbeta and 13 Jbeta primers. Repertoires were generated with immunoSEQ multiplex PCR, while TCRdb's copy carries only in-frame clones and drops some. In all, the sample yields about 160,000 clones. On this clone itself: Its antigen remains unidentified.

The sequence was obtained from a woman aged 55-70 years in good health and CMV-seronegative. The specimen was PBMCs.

The CDR3 sequence: CATVLAGGPQTSTDTQYF. As DNA, the CDR3 is TGTGCCACCGTACTAGCGGGGGGACCCCAAACCAGCACAGATACGCAGTATTTT. The chain uses TRBV9 and TRBJ2-3; TRBD2 matches at 12 bases. V shed 9 bases, J shed 0 bases, and the junction held 14 bases outside the gene matches. CDR1 and CDR2 (germline): SGDLS, YYNGEE. The CDR3 has 18 residues.